This section outlines one TCR beta chain sequence together with its context. The antigen is unknown. Described time point: after neoadjuvant nivolumab, at surgical resection. The sample comes from a study of neoadjuvant anti-PD-1 for oral cavity cancer. Trimming removed 4 bases at V and 5 bases at J, with 11 bases between. The CDR3 runs 14 residues. Germline CDR1 reads MDHEN; CDR2 reads SYDVKM. Generated by immunoSEQ multiplex PCR, the TCRdb table keeps only in-frame clones and is missing some. The data hold about 14,000 clones, with roughly two thirds observed a single time. Study-wide results and caveats: Non-responders to neoadjuvant nivolumab had significantly more clonal PBMC T cells than responders.

The chain joins TRBV28 to TRBJ2-2; a weak D match, TRBD1 (6 bases). The receptor comes from a person aged 40 to 85 with oral cavity squamous cell carcinoma. The sequenced sample was PBMCs, obtained after nivolumab (anti-PD-1) treatment. In DNA, the CDR3 is TGTGCCAGCAGTTCACAGGGAAGGACCGGGGAGCTGTTTTTT. Amino acid sequence: CASSSQGRTGELFF.